The 28 T cell receptor beta chains below were found in one sample sequenced in a study of patients and donors after allogeneic stem cell transplantation. Each CDR3 protein is one row after TCRdb ran MiXCR on the RT-PCR reads. Of about 400,000 distinct CDR3 sequences in the sample, 16% are singletons; the top ten hold roughly 7.2%. The sequenced sample was blood, either unsorted or a sorted T cell fraction (not recorded which). The receptors come from a human donor who was either an allogeneic HSCT recipient or a stem cell or donor lymphocyte infusion donor (not recorded which). It is not recorded whose cells these are; they may come from a transplant donor.

This clonotype was seen a handful of times. The chain employs TRBV6-5 and TRBJ2-4; possibly TRBD2 for D (5 bases). Trimming cost V 5 bases and J 8 bases, with 10 bases left between them. This CDR3 is built from 12 residues. Per the germline V gene, CDR1 is MNHEY and CDR2 is SVGAGI. This CDR3 reads CASSPYGDIQYF. The DNA of the CDR3 is TGTGCCAGCAGTCCATACGGGGACATTCAGTACTTC.

This clonotype showed up just a few times. The V and J genes are TRBV20-1 and TRBJ1-1; possible D gene TRBD1, 5 bases. CDR3 size: 14 residues. CDR1 and CDR2 from the germline V gene are DFQATT and SNEGSKA (reference sequence). V dropped 3 bases and J dropped 0 bases, with 11 bases sitting between them. The CDR3 loop is CSARGTTMNTEAFF. CDR3 bases: TGCAGTGCTAGGGGGACCACTATGAACACTGAAGCTTTCTTT.

This clonotype was counted ten times or more. The chain links TRBV6-5 to TRBJ1-4; 11 nucleotides line up with TRBD1. The V segment lost 1 base and the J segment 6 bases; nucleotides outside the gene matches: 1. Germline values: CDR1 MNHEY, CDR2 SVGAGI. This CDR3 has 15 residues. Written as DNA, the CDR3 is TGTGCCAGCAGTTACTGGGACAGGGGGTATGAAAAACTGTTTTTT. Its translation is CASSYWDRGYEKLFF.

The chain carries TRBV29-1 and TRBJ1-5, with D unresolved. The CDR3 length is 12 residues. Germline CDR1 reads SQVTM; CDR2 reads ANQGSEA. Trimming pared 0 bases from V and 4 bases from J, leaving 4 bases between. The CDR3 coding sequence is TGCAGCGTTGAAGACAAGAATCAGCCCCAGCATTTT. It encodes CSVEDKNQPQHF.

The chain employs TRBV10-3 and TRBJ1-2; no reliable D call. This CDR3 comprises 14 residues. Germline V gene data show CDR1 as ENHRY and CDR2 as SYGVKD. The V gene lost 4 bases and the J gene lost 4 bases, with 13 bases spanning the gap. The CDR3 spells CAISARGSSYGYTF. In nucleotides, the CDR3 is TGTGCCATCAGTGCACGGGGTTCCTCCTATGGCTACACCTTC.

The rearrangement links TRBV20-1 to TRBJ2-5; TRBD2 matches at 10 bases. CDR3 length equals 15 residues. Looked up from germline, CDR1 is DFQATT and CDR2 is SNEGSKA (reference sequence). With V trimmed by 6 bases and J by 5 bases, 12 bases remained unmatched. For the CDR3, the DNA is TGCAGTGCCACCTCCGGGACTAGCGTGACGGAGACCCAGTACTTC. Protein: CSATSGTSVTETQYF.

This clonotype was seen ten or more times. V usage is TRBV4-3 and J usage is TRBJ2-2; D possibly matches TRBD1 or TRBD2 (5 bases each). Between the trimmed V and J ends, which lost 1 base and 8 bases, there was a span of 14 bases. This CDR3 region has 15 residues. Germline assignment: CDR1 LGHNA and CDR2 YSLEER. In nucleotides, the CDR3 is TGCGCCAGCAGCCAAGTTAGAGGGGCCGGTGGGGAGCTGTTTTTT. Translating it yields CASSQVRGAGGELFF.

The sample holds a few counts of this clonotype. The rearrangement uses TRBV27 and TRBJ1-4; TRBD1 aligns across 7 bases. J lost 8 bases, V lost 3 bases, and 6 bases had no gene match. The CDR3 is 14 residues long. CDR1 and CDR2 (germline): MNHEY, SMNVEV (reference sequence). Written as DNA, the CDR3 is TGTGCCAGCAGTTTCGAGGGGGCGCGGGAAAAACTGTTTTTT. Its translation is CASSFEGAREKLFF. The whole variable domain, filled in from reference TRBV27 and TRBJ1-4, reads EAQVTQNPRYLITVTGKKLTVTCSQNMNHEYMSWYRQDPGLGLRQIYYSMNVEVTDKGDVPEGYKVSRKEKRNFPLILESPSPNQTSLYFCASSFEGAREKLFFGSGTQLSVL.

This chain links TRBV6-1 with TRBJ2-5; D unresolved. The CDR3 has 14 residues. V lost 1 base to trimming and J lost 9 bases, with 15 bases between them. Germline V gene lookup returns CDR1 MNHNS and CDR2 SASEGT. CDR3 amino acids: CASSEEAFIPAQYF. CDR3 sequence (DNA): TGTGCCAGCAGTGAAGAGGCCTTTATCCCTGCCCAGTACTTC.

There are many counts of this clonotype. This rearrangement joins TRBV12-3 or TRBV12-4 to TRBJ1-2; D may be TRBD1 (5 bases). The length of the CDR3 is 13 residues. V lost 4 bases and J 3 bases, leaving 9 bases between the germline ends. The CDR3 nucleotides are TGTGCCAGCAGTTCTTGGGGGGACTATGGCTACACCTTC. Amino acids: CASSSWGDYGYTF.

In this sample, this clonotype turned up many times. The V gene is TRBV5-1, the J gene TRBJ2-1; no firm D call. V lost 0 bases and J 9 bases, leaving 7 bases between the germline ends. CDR1 is SGHRS, CDR2 YFSETQ, per germline. The CDR3 has 12 residues. The DNA of the CDR3 is TGCGCCAGCAGCTTGGAAGGGCTTGAGCAGTTCTTC. Residues: CASSLEGLEQFF. Full variable domain (outside the CDR3, taken from reference TRBV5-1 and TRBJ2-1): KAGVTQTPRYLIKTRGQQVTLSCSPISGHRSVSWYQQTPGQGLQFLFEYFSETQRNKGNFPGRFSGRQFSNSRSEMNVSTLELGDSALYLCASSLEGLEQFFGPGTRLTVL.

The sample holds a few counts of this clonotype. The chain recombines TRBV7-9 with TRBJ2-7; possible D gene TRBD2, 5 bases. V was trimmed by 6 bases and J by 2 bases, leaving 17 bases between them. Germline-derived CDR1 and CDR2 are SEHNR and FQNEAQ (reference sequence). The CDR3 totals 15 residues. As DNA, the CDR3 is TGTGCCAGCAGTCCAACGGGCGGGCCGACCTACGAGCAGTACTTC. It is translated as CASSPTGGPTYEQYF.

This clonotype was picked up a small number of times. Without the conserved terminal phenylalanine or tryptophan, this CDR3 likely stems from a read error. V is TRBV3-1 and J is TRBJ1-1, with a possible D match to TRBD1 (6 bases). Trimming cost V 5 bases and J 6 bases, with 13 bases left between them. The CDR3 is 13 residues long. The V gene's germline CDR1 is LGHDT and CDR2 YNNKEL (reference sequence). The CDR3 DNA follows: TGTGCCAGCAGCTCGCGGGGGGGGCCTGAAGCTTTCCTT. This sequence encodes CASSSRGGPEAFL.

The chain is built from TRBV3-1 and TRBJ2-1; D gene unclear. This CDR3 has 11 residues. Per germline, CDR1 LGHDT and CDR2 YNNKEL (reference sequence). Deletions cut 3 bases from V and 10 bases from J, with 7 bases between. The CDR3 here is CASSQSQEQFF. The CDR3 nucleotides read TGTGCCAGCAGCCAGTCCCAGGAGCAGTTCTTC.

The V and J genes are TRBV12-3 or TRBV12-4 and TRBJ1-1; perhaps TRBD1 as D (5 bases). Trimming pared 6 bases from V and 4 bases from J, leaving 18 bases between. CDR3 size: 15 residues. CDR3 amino acids: CASSGRGGMCTEAFF. CDR3 sequence (DNA): TGTGCCAGCAGCGGACGGGGGGGGATGTGCACTGAAGCTTTCTTT.

The chain links TRBV7-2 to TRBJ1-2; D not certain. CDR3 length equals 12 residues. Germline CDR1 is SGHTA and CDR2 is FQGNSA. Trimming stripped 5 bases from V and 10 bases from J, with 14 bases between. The CDR3 loop reads CASSPQDFHYTF. The CDR3 bases are TGTGCCAGCAGCCCCCAGGACTTCCACTACACCTTC.

The J gene is TRBJ2-1, the V gene TRBV12-3 or TRBV12-4; 9 bases agree with TRBD2. This CDR3 comprises 15 residues. The V and J ends lost 3 bases and 7 bases, in that order; junction bases with no gene match: 7. The CDR3 region is CASSFWAGGPNEQFF. The CDR3 nucleotides are TGTGCCAGCAGTTTTTGGGCGGGAGGGCCAAATGAGCAGTTCTTC.

This clonotype was observed at least ten times. The V and J genes are TRBV7-2 and TRBJ1-2; D possibly corresponds to TRBD1 (5 bases). V lost 4 bases, J lost 8 bases, and 11 bases lay in between. This CDR3 has 12 amino acids. Germline V gives CDR1 SGHTA, CDR2 FQGNSA. In nucleotides, the CDR3 is TGTGCCAGCAGCTCACAAGGGGCAGGCTACACCTTC. Residues: CASSSQGAGYTF.

This clonotype has a handful of counts. The chain carries TRBV6-5 and TRBJ2-7; 11 nucleotides line up with TRBD1. The CDR3 is 15 amino acids. Looked up from germline, CDR1 is MNHEY and CDR2 is SVGAGI. Trimming removed 2 bases from V and 4 bases from J; junction bases left unmatched: 4. CDR3 protein: CASSYRDRGKYEQYF. In nucleotides, the CDR3 is TGTGCCAGCAGTTACCGGGACAGGGGGAAGTACGAGCAGTACTTC.

This clonotype came up a few times. The junction departs from germline at one end; a sequencing error may be responsible. This chain joins TRBV4-3 and TRBJ2-2; perhaps TRBD2 as D (5 bases). The V gene's germline CDR1 is LGHNA and CDR2 YSLEER. The CDR3 length is 16 residues. The CDR3 region has the DNA TGCGCCAGCAGCGAAGAAGGAGGAAGTCACACCGGGGAGCTGTTTTTT. As protein: CASSEEGGSHTGELFF.

This chain links TRBV7-2 with TRBJ1-5, with D possibly matching TRBD1 (5 bases). Germline values: CDR1 SGHTA, CDR2 FQGNSA. CDR3 length: 16 amino acids. V was pared by 1 base and J by 4 bases, with 14 bases between. The CDR3 DNA reads as TGTGCCAGCAGCTTAGACCCAGGGCTTATTAATCAGCCCCAGCATTTT. Encoded protein: CASSLDPGLINQPQHF. The full variable domain, rest sourced from reference TRBV7-2 and TRBJ1-5, is GAGVSQSPSNKVTEKGKDVELRCDPISGHTALYWYRQSLGQGLEFLIYFQGNSAPDKSGLPSDRFSAERTGGSVSTLTIQRTQQEDSAVYLCASSLDPGLINQPQHFGDGTRLSIL.

This clonotype was seen a few times. The rearrangement uses TRBV20-1 and TRBJ2-1; 8 positions match TRBD2. The J segment lost 0 bases and the V segment lost 0 bases, leaving 10 bases of the junction unmatched. CDR1 DFQATT and CDR2 SNEGSKA come from the germline V gene (reference sequence). CDR3 length equals 18 residues. CDR3 protein: CSARDRRGVLSSYNEQFF. CDR3 DNA: TGCAGTGCTAGAGACAGGCGGGGGGTGCTGAGCTCCTACAATGAGCAGTTCTTC.

This clonotype has only one observation. The chain is built from TRBV5-1 and TRBJ2-3; D is unclear. The CDR3 consists of 15 residues. Germline CDR1 is SGHRS and CDR2 is YFSETQ. Trimming took 0 bases from V and 4 from J, leaving 12 bases between them. The CDR3 DNA follows: TGCGCCAGCAGCTTGGGAACCAACAGAGCAGATACGCAGTATTTT. It specifies CASSLGTNRADTQYF.

V usage is TRBV5-1 and J usage is TRBJ2-7; 7 bases match TRBD2. CDR1 and CDR2 from the germline V gene are SGHRS and YFSETQ. The trim removed 0 bases at V and 2 bases at J, leaving 5 bases unmatched. The CDR3 has 15 amino acids. The CDR3 loop is CASSLGSSGAYEQYF. The CDR3 DNA follows: TGCGCCAGCAGCTTGGGATCCAGCGGGGCCTACGAGCAGTACTTC.

The chain couples TRBV2 to TRBJ1-1; D not certain. With 5 bases removed from V and 1 base from J, the gap between germline ends came to 14 bases. CDR1 SNHLY and CDR2 FYNNEI come from the germline V gene. The CDR3 extends over 15 amino acids. The CDR3 spells CASSRVEVRNTEAFF. In nucleotides, the CDR3 is TGTGCCAGCAGTCGAGTCGAGGTTAGGAACACTGAAGCTTTCTTT.

This clonotype occurred a few times. The rearrangement uses TRBV25-1 and TRBJ1-2, with unresolved D. V dropped 1 base and J dropped 5 bases, with 8 bases sitting between them. The CDR3 sequence is 13 residues long. Germline CDR1 reads MGHDK; CDR2 reads SYGVNS. The CDR3 region is CASSELGDYGYTF. As DNA, the CDR3 is TGTGCCAGCAGTGAATTAGGAGATTATGGCTACACCTTC.

The chain is built from TRBV7-8 and TRBJ1-2; D may be TRBD1 (5 bases). The CDR3 loop spans 15 amino acids. V lost 0 bases and J 4 bases, leaving 12 bases between the germline ends. Germline V lookup: CDR1 SGHVS, CDR2 FQNEAQ. The CDR3 DNA reads as TGTGCCAGCAGCTTAGCCTCACAGGAATCCTATGGCTACACCTTC. This codes for CASSLASQESYGYTF.

The chain links TRBV10-3 to TRBJ2-2; tentatively, D is TRBD2 (6 bases). V lost 9 bases and J 0 bases, leaving 11 bases between the germline ends. This CDR3 contains 14 residues. Per the germline V gene, CDR1 is ENHRY and CDR2 is SYGVKD. CDR3 nucleotides: TGTGCCATTTCGACTAGAGCGAACACCGGGGAGCTGTTTTTT. Its protein is CAISTRANTGELFF.